The entry below gives a single TCR beta chain sequence along with its context. This sample stems from a study of blood T cell repertoires in COVID-19. Looking at the study overall: Donors in the United States, Italy and Spain gave samples during acute or convalescent COVID-19. Sources were T cells, B-cell-depleted T cells, or PBMCs; the material itself was cDNA or gDNA.

Germline V gene sequence: CDR1 MNHEY, CDR2 SMNVEV (reference sequence). This CDR3 region has 14 residues. V lost 7 bases to trimming and J lost 3 bases; unmatched junction nucleotides: 8. Source study methods: Estimation of nucleated cell counts relied on the amplification of reference gene primers. Generated by immunoSEQ multiplex PCR, the TCRdb table keeps only in-frame clones and is missing some. The V and J calls and clone size come from that table; D and trimming were worked out from the DNA. Of 140,000 to 150,000 clones in the sample, about nine tenths were seen once. Input material: peripheral blood. The J gene is TRBJ1-1, the V gene TRBV27; 7 bases align to TRBD1. The receptor was isolated from a human donor in a cohort sampled during active COVID-19. CDR3: CASTNRGSDTEAFF. The CDR3 DNA sequence: TGTGCCAGCACCAACAGGGGATCGGACACTGAAGCTTTCTTT.